Listed below are T cell receptor beta chains from one sample, sequenced in a study of blood T cell repertoires in COVID-19. Measured with immunoSEQ multiplex PCR; TCRdb has only the in-frame clones, and not every one. The top ten clones hold 6.5% to 10% of a sample with about 110,000 clones, approximately 82% of them seen once. Sequenced input: peripheral blood. These receptors came from a woman of 80 years or more with active or convalescent COVID-19. CDR3s include the opening cysteine and the closing phenylalanine or tryptophan. A D gene is named only where the DNA matches it firmly. Rows give clone size only sometimes, using once, few, many, or a class for an expanded clone.

d_gene	v_gene	abundance	j_gene	CDR3aa	CDR3nt
TRBD2	TRBV5-1	NA	TRBJ2-7	CASEKGRAGSYEQYF	TGCGCCAGCGAGAAGGGGAGGGCGGGTTCCTACGAGCAGTACTTC
NA	TRBV5-4	NA	TRBJ1-2	CASSSTTTRNYGYTF	TGTGCCAGCAGCTCAACTACTACAAGAAACTATGGCTACACCTTC
NA	TRBV28	once	TRBJ1-1	CASSFIGGARGLGAFF	TGTGCCAGCAGTTTTATAGGGGGGGCGAGAGGCCTGGGAGCTTTCTTT
TRBD2	TRBV5-1	NA	TRBJ2-3	CASSIRTSGRGGADTQYF	TGCGCCAGCAGCATCCGGACTAGCGGGAGAGGCGGTGCAGATACGCAGTATTTT
TRBD2	TRBV29-1	NA	TRBJ2-3	CSVAPGLAGGDTQYF	TGCAGCGTGGCCCCGGGACTAGCGGGAGGAGATACGCAGTATTTT
NA	TRBV2	once	TRBJ2-7	CASSEVTSRNYEQYF	TGTGCCAGCAGTGAAGTTACTAGCCGAAACTACGAGCAGTACTTC
NA	TRBV5-6	NA	TRBJ1-2	CASSLDVRFSGYTF	TGTGCCAGCAGCTTGGACGTCAGGTTTTCTGGCTACACCTTC
TRBD1	TRBV27	few	TRBJ2-7	CASSFKEQGFYEQYF	TGTGCCAGCAGTTTTAAAGAACAGGGGTTTTACGAGCAGTACTTC
NA	TRBV19	once	TRBJ2-7	CASSMGQVPLYEQYF	TGTGCCAGTAGTATGGGACAAGTCCCGCTCTACGAGCAGTACTTC
TRBD2	TRBV20-1	few	TRBJ2-7	CSASPQGLAGVRNEQYF	TGCAGTGCTAGTCCTCAGGGACTAGCGGGAGTAAGAAACGAGCAGTACTTC
NA	TRBV6-5	NA	TRBJ2-5	CASNLVVKETQYF	TGTGCCAGCAATCTAGTAGTGAAAGAGACCCAGTACTTC
NA	TRBV19	NA	TRBJ2-2	CASTLGGGGELFF	TGTGCCAGCACTCTCGGAGGAGGCGGGGAGCTGTTTTTT
NA	TRBV7-2	NA	TRBJ1-1	CASSLGKHIEAFF	TGTGCCAGCAGCTTAGGAAAACATATTGAAGCTTTCTTT
NA	TRBV5-1	NA	TRBJ2-7	CASSRDWISYEQYF	TGCGCCAGCAGCCGGGACTGGATATCCTACGAGCAGTACTTC
NA	TRBV28	NA	TRBJ1-3	CASSLQGRNTIYF	TGTGCCAGCAGTTTACAGGGTAGAAACACCATATATTTT
TRBD2	TRBV28	NA	TRBJ2-1	CASSLLTSGSYYNEQFF	TGTGCCAGCAGTTTACTCACTAGCGGGAGTTACTACAATGAGCAGTTCTTC
TRBD1	TRBV11-1	NA	TRBJ2-7	CASSLEGQGHYEQYF	TGTGCCAGCAGCTTAGAAGGACAGGGCCACTACGAGCAGTACTTC
NA	TRBV7-3	few	TRBJ2-3	CASSLQGGAGHADTQYF	TGTGCCAGCAGCTTACAAGGGGGAGCGGGACACGCAGATACGCAGTATTTT
TRBD2	TRBV19	NA	TRBJ2-1	CASSIERGGRSSYNEQFF	TGTGCCAGTAGTATAGAGAGGGGAGGGCGTAGCTCCTACAATGAGCAGTTCTTC
NA	TRBV2	NA	TRBJ2-1	CASSERLTRSSEQFF	TGTGCCAGCAGTGAAAGACTAACCCGGTCGAGTGAGCAGTTCTTC
TRBD1	TRBV6-1	few	TRBJ1-5	CASSENLGTVQPQHF	TGTGCCAGCAGTGAAAATCTGGGGACAGTTCAGCCCCAGCATTTT
NA	TRBV27	once	TRBJ2-4	CASRGLVSSKNIQYF	TGTGCCAGCAGGGGACTCGTTTCCTCCAAAAACATTCAGTACTTC
TRBD1	TRBV24-1	NA	TRBJ2-3	CATGQGTDTQYF	TGTGCCACAGGACAGGGAACAGATACGCAGTATTTT
NA	TRBV5-1	NA	TRBJ2-5	CASSLGVQETQYF	TGCGCCAGCAGCTTGGGTGTACAAGAGACCCAGTACTTC
TRBD1	TRBV28	NA	TRBJ1-5	CASSLTGGKSNQPQHF	TGTGCCAGCAGTTTGACAGGGGGCAAAAGCAATCAGCCCCAGCATTTT
TRBD2	TRBV5-1	NA	TRBJ2-1	CASSLASQGGNEQFF	TGCGCCAGCAGCTTGGCCTCTCAGGGAGGGAATGAGCAGTTCTTC
NA	TRBV30	few	TRBJ2-7	CAWSKGHQTYEQYF	TGTGCCTGGAGTAAGGGACACCAGACCTACGAGCAGTACTTC
NA	TRBV5-1	NA	TRBJ2-2	CASSLQGFIDTGELFF	TGCGCCAGCAGCTTGCAGGGGTTTATTGACACCGGGGAGCTGTTTTTT
TRBD1	TRBV19	few	TRBJ1-2	CASSSQYGQDGYTF	TGTGCCAGTAGTTCACAATACGGACAGGATGGCTACACCTTC
NA	TRBV12-3/TRBV12-4	NA	TRBJ1-6	CASRTDLNSPLHF	TGTGCCAGCAGGACAGACTTAAATTCACCCCTCCACTTT
TRBD1	TRBV18	NA	TRBJ2-7	CASSSGQPSYEQYF	TGTGCCAGCTCATCGGGACAGCCCTCCTACGAGCAGTACTTC
TRBD1	TRBV3-1/TRBV3-2	NA	TRBJ1-1	CASSQAGGSPEAFF	TGTGCCAGCAGCCAAGCAGGGGGCTCCCCCGAAGCTTTCTTT
NA	TRBV12-3/TRBV12-4	NA	TRBJ2-2	CASTPGFTGELFF	TGTGCCAGCACCCCGGGGTTCACCGGGGAGCTGTTTTTT
TRBD2	TRBV13	NA	TRBJ2-1	CASSAGLAGDYEQFF	TGTGCCAGCAGCGCCGGACTAGCGGGAGACTATGAGCAGTTCTTC
TRBD2	TRBV3-1/TRBV3-2	NA	TRBJ2-5	CASSQWGSGTQETQYF	TGTGCCAGCAGCCAATGGGGTAGCGGGACCCAAGAGACCCAGTACTTC
NA	TRBV5-1	NA	TRBJ2-1	CASQLRPEMRNEQFF	TGCGCCAGCCAATTACGTCCCGAAATGAGGAATGAGCAGTTCTTC